What follows describes a single TCR beta chain. This clonotype came up many times. No antigen is known for it. Per-base quality was not reported, and no clone a single base away is much larger than it. This sample is part of a study of T-cell memory formation after mild COVID-19 (dated by TCRdb to the early 2020s). In terms of the full investigation: Most TCR sequence clusters were specific to one of the two donors. In a couple of donors, T-cell clones that expanded and contracted after mild COVID-19 were tracked by sequencing TCRalpha and TCRbeta repertoires over time. Two young, previously healthy adult volunteers made up the cohort, one male and one female.

The instrument was an Illumina NovaSeq 6000. cDNA libraries for TCRalpha and TCRbeta were prepared by 5'RACE using constant-segment primers, with sample barcodes and unique molecular identifiers added. Trizol reagent was used to extract RNA from every sample. Amplification of the libraries took two PCR steps, and the second step added a second sample barcode plus Illumina TruSeq adapters. Sequencing of libraries was performed on an Illumina NovaSeq with 2 x 150 bp paired-end reads. Under the source paper's analysis protocol: With migec v1.2.7, reads were demultiplexed and then collapsed into UMI-guided consensus sequences. Using mixcr v2.1.11, the UMI consensuses were aligned to TRA and TRB V and J templates and assembled into clonotypes. Clonotypes were classified as expanded or contracted when called significant by both edgeR and NoisET, with noise models trained on biological replicates. For edgeR calls, the cutoffs were a false discovery rate-adjusted p below 0.01 and a log2 fold-change threshold of 1. PCA with hierarchical clustering of max-normalized trajectories of the 1000 most abundant clonotypes was used as exploratory dynamics analysis. The CD4 or CD8 phenotype of responding clones was assigned using the separately sequenced CD4+ and CD8+ repertoires. The raw public reads went through TCRdb reprocessing: fastp at Q25, MiXCR clone calling, in-frame beta chains kept. Rows merge per CDR3 protein into single entries with the most common DNA and genes. TCRdb, not the original authors, processed these V and J calls. The sample has 470,000 or so distinct CDR3 sequences on record, 15% to 20% of them singletons. The biggest ten clones account for about 12% of the sample.

Ficoll-Paque density gradient centrifugation was used to isolate PBMCs. There are 13 amino acids in the CDR3, from cysteine to phenylalanine inclusive. Left in the record is the CDR3 DNA by itself, 39 bases read in frame from the first base. According to the germline V gene, CDR1 reads MNHEY and CDR2 reads SVGAGI. After removal of 6 bases from V and 2 bases from J, the junction retains 0 bases not matched to a gene. Results and caveats for the whole study, not just this receptor: Contracting CD4+ clones turned up mainly in the CM and EM memory subsets, whereas EMRA was where CD8+ clones were enriched. Whether the second-wave clones peaking on day 37 were SARS-CoV-2 specific was not confirmed. From day 15 to 85, contracting clones showed balanced CD4/CD8 phenotypes, whereas a second wave of clones that expanded from day 15 to 37 leaned towards CD4+. Some responding clones were detected in pre-infection memory, which suggested that pre-existing cross-reactive memory T cells had joined the SARS-CoV-2 response. The study covered only a couple of mild cases, and larger cohorts including severe cases with pre-infection samples were considered necessary.

This receptor was obtained from an adult woman who had mild COVID-19 (a few samples of this study predate the infection). The sample titles of this study are shuffled in the database, so cell type and time point are left out; the donor was told from shared clones. Recombination connected TRBV6-5 to TRBJ2-5; the junction holds 10 bases that match TRBD1. Sequencing input: PBMCs or a T cell subset sorted from them (not recorded which). The CDR3 region: CASRDRGQETQYF. The nucleotide sequence reads as follows: TGTGCCAGCAGGGACAGGGGGCAAGAGACCCAGTACTTC.